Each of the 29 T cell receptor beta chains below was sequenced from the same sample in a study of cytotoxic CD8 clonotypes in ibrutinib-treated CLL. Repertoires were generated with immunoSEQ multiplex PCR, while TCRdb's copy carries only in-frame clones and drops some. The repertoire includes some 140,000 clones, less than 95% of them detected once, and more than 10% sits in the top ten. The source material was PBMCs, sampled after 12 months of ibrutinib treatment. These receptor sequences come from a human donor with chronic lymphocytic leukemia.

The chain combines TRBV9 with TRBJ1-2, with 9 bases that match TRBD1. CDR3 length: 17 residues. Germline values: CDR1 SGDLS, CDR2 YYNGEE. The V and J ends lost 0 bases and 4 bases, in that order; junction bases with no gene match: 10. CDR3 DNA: TGTGCCAGCAGCGTAGATGACGCGGGACAGGGAGGCTATGGCTACACCTTC. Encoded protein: CASSVDDAGQGGYGYTF.

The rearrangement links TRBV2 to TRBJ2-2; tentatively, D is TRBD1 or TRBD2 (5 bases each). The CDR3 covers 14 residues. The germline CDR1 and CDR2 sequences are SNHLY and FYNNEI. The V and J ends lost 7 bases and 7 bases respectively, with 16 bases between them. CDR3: CASTLGRLDGELFF. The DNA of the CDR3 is TGTGCCAGCACCTTGGGACGCCTTGACGGGGAGCTGTTTTTT.

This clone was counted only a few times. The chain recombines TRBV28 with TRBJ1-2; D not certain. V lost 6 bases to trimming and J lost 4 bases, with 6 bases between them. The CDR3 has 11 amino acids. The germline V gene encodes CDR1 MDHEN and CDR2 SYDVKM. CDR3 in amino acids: CASREPYGYTF. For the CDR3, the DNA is TGTGCCAGCAGGGAGCCCTATGGCTACACCTTC.

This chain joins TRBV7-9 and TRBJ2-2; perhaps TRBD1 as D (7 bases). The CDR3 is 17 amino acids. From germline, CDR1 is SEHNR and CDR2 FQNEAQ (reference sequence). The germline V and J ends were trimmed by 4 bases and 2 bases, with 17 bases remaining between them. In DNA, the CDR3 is TGTGCCAGCAGCTCGAAAGGGGGGACAGCTAACACCGGGGAGCTGTTTTTT. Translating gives CASSSKGGTANTGELFF. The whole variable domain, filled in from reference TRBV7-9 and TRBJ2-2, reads DTGVSQNPRHKITKRGQNVTFRCDPISEHNRLYWYRQTLGQGPEFLTYFQNEAQLEKSRLLSDRFSAERPKGSFSTLEIQRTEQGDSAMYLCASSSKGGTANTGELFFGEGSRLTVL.

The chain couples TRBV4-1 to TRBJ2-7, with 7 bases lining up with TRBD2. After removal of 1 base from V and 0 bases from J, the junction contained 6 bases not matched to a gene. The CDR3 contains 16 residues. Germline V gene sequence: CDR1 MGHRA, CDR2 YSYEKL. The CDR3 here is CASSQGEGRFSYEQYF. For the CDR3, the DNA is TGCGCCAGCAGCCAAGGGGAGGGACGGTTCTCCTACGAGCAGTACTTC.

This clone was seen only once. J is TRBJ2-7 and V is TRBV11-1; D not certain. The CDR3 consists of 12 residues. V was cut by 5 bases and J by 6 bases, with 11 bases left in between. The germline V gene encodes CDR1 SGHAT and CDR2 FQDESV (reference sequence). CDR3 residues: CASSPFPGEQYF. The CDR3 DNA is TGTGCCAGCAGCCCCTTCCCAGGCGAGCAGTACTTC.

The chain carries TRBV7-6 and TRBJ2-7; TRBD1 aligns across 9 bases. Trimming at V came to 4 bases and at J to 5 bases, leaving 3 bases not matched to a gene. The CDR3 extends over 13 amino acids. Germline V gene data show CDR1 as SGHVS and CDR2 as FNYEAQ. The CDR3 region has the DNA TGTGCCAGCAGCTCGGACAGGGGCGACGAGCAGTACTTC. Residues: CASSSDRGDEQYF.

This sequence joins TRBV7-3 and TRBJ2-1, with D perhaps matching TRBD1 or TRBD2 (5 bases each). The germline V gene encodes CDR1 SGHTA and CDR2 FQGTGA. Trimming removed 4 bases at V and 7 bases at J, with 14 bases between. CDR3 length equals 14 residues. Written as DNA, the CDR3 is TGTGCCAGCAGCTACGGGACCCTCGGGAATGAGCAGTTCTTC. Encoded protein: CASSYGTLGNEQFF.

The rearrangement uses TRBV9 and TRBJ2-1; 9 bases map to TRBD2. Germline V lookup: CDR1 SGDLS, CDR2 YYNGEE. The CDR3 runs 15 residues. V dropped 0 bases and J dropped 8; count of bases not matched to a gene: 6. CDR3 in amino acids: CASSVEASGNDEQFF. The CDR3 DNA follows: TGTGCCAGCAGCGTAGAGGCTAGCGGGAATGATGAGCAGTTCTTC.

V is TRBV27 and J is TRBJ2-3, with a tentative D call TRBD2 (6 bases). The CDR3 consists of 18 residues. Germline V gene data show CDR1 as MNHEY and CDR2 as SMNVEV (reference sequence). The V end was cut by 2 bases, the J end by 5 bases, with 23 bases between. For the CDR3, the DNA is TGTGCCAGCAGTTTACTAAGTCCGGGACTCTCCGCCGGAGATACGCAGTATTTT. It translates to CASSLLSPGLSAGDTQYF.

CDR3 in amino acids: CASSNSYSTDTQYF. The CDR3 nucleotides are TGTGCCAGCAGCAACTCCTACAGCACAGATACGCAGTATTTT. The V gene is TRBV7-9, the J gene TRBJ2-3, with D hard to call. In germline, CDR1 is SEHNR, CDR2 FQNEAQ (reference sequence). The CDR3 sequence is 14 residues long. V lost 5 bases and J 0 bases, leaving 9 bases between the germline ends.

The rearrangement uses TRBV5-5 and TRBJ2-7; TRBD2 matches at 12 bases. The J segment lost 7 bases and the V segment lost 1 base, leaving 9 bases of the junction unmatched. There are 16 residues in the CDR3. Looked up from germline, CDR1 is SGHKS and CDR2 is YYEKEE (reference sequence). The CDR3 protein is CASSLWPSGRAWEQYF. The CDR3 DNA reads TGTGCCAGCAGCTTGTGGCCTAGCGGGAGGGCCTGGGAGCAGTACTTC. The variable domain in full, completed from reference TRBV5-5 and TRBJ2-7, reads DAGVTQSPTHLIKTRGQQVTLRCSPISGHKSVSWYQQVLGQGPQFIFQYYEKEERGRGNFPDRFSARQFPNYSSELNVNALLLGDSALYLCASSLWPSGRAWEQYFGPGTRLTVT.

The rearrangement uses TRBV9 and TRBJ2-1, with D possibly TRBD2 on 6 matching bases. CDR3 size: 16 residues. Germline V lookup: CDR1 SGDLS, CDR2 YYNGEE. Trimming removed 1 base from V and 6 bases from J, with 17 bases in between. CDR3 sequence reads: CASSVFSGPVSNEQFF. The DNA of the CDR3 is TGTGCCAGCAGCGTATTTAGCGGTCCCGTCTCCAATGAGCAGTTCTTC. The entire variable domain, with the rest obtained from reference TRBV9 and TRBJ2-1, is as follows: DSGVTQTPKHLITATGQRVTLRCSPRSGDLSVYWYQQSLDQGLQFLIQYYNGEERAKGNILERFSAQQFPDLHSELNLSSLELGDSALYFCASSVFSGPVSNEQFFGPGTRLTVL.

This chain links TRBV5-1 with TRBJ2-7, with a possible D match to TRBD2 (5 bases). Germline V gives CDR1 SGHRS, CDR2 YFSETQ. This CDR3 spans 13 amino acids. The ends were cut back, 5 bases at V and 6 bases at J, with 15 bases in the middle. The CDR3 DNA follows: TGCGCCAGCAGGATGGAGGCGGTTGGCGAGCAGTACTTC. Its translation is CASRMEAVGEQYF.

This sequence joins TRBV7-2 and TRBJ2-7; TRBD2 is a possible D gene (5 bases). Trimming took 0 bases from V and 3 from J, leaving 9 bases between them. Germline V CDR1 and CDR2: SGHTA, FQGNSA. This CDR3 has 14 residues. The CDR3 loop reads CASSLAPGIYEQYF. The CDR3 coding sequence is TGTGCCAGCAGCTTAGCTCCGGGGATCTACGAGCAGTACTTC. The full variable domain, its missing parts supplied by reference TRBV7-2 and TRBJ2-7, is GAGVSQSPSNKVTEKGKDVELRCDPISGHTALYWYRQSLGQGLEFLIYFQGNSAPDKSGLPSDRFSAERTGGSVSTLTIQRTQQEDSAVYLCASSLAPGIYEQYFGPGTRLTVT.

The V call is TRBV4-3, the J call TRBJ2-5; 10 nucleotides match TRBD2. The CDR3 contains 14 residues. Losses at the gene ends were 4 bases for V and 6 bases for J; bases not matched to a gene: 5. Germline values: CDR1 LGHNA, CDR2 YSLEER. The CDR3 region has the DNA TGCGCCAGCAGCCCAGGGACTAGCGTACAGACCCAGTACTTC. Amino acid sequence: CASSPGTSVQTQYF.

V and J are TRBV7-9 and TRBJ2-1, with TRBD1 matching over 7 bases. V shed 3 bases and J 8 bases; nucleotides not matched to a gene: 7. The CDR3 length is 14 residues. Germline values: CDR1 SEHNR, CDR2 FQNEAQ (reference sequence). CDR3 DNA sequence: TGTGCCAGCAGCTTCCACCCAACAGGGGATGAGCAGTTCTTC. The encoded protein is CASSFHPTGDEQFF.

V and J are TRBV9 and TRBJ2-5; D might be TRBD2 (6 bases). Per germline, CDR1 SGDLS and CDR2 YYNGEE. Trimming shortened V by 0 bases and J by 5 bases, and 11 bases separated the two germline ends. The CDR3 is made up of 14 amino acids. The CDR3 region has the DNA TGTGCCAGCAGCGTAGGGGGGGTGGATGAGACCCAGTACTTC. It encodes CASSVGGVDETQYF.

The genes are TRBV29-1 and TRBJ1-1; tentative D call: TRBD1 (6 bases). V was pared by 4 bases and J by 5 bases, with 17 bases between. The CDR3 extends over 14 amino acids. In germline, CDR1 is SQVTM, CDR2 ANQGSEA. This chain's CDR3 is CSVGVRTVLTEAFF. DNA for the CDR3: TGCAGCGTTGGTGTCCGGACAGTCCTTACTGAAGCTTTCTTT.

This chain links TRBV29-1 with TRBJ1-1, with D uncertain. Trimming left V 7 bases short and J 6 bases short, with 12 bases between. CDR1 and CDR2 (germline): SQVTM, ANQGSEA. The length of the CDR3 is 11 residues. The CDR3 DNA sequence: TGCAGCGCCATGGAGGCCGCTGAAGCTTTCTTT. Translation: CSAMEAAEAFF.

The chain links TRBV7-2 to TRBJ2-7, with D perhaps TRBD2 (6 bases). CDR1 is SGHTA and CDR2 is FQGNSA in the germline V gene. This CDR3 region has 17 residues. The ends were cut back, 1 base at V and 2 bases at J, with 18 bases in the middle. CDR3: CASSLVGGTRPPYEQYF. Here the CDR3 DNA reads TGTGCCAGCAGCTTAGTCGGGGGAACTAGACCCCCCTACGAGCAGTACTTC.

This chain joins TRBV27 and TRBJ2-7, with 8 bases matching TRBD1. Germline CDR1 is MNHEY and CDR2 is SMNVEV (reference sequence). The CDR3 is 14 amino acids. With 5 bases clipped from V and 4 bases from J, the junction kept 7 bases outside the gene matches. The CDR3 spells CASSRTGGYYEQYF. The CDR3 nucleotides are TGTGCCAGCAGTCGAACAGGGGGTTATTACGAGCAGTACTTC.

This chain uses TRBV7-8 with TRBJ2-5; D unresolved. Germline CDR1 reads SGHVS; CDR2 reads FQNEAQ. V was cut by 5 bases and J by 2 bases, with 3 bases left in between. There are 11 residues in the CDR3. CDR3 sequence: CASSRQETQYF. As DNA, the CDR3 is TGTGCCAGCAGCCGTCAAGAGACCCAGTACTTC. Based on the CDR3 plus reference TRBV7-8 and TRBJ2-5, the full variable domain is GAGVSQSPRYKVAKRGQDVALRCDPISGHVSLFWYQQALGQGPEFLTYFQNEAQLDKSGLPSDRFFAERPEGSVSTLKIQRTQQEDSAVYLCASSRQETQYFGPGTRLLVL.

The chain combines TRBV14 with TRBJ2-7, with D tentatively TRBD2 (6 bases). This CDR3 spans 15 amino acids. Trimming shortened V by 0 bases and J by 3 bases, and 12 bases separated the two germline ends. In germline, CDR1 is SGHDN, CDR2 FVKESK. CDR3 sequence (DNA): TGTGCCAGCAGCCAAGAGTCGGGACTGATCTACGAGCAGTACTTC. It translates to CASSQESGLIYEQYF.

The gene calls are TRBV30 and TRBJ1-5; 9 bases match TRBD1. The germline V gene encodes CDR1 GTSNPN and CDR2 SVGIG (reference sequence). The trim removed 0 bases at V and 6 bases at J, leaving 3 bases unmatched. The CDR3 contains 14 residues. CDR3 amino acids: CAWSVGQGTQPQHF. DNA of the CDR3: TGTGCCTGGAGTGTAGGACAGGGGACTCAGCCCCAGCATTTT.

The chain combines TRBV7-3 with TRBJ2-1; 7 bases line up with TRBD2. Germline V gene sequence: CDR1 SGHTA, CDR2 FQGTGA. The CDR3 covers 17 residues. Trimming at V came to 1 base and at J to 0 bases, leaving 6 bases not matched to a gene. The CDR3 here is CASSLKPGGSSYNEQFF. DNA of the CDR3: TGTGCCAGCAGCTTAAAACCCGGCGGGAGCTCCTACAATGAGCAGTTCTTC.

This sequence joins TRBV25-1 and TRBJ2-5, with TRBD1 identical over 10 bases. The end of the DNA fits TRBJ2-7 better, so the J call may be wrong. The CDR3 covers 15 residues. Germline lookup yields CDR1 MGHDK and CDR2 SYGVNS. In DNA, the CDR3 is TGTGCCAGCAGTGACCCCGGGACAGGGGACTACGAGCAGTACTTC. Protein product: CASSDPGTGDYEQYF.

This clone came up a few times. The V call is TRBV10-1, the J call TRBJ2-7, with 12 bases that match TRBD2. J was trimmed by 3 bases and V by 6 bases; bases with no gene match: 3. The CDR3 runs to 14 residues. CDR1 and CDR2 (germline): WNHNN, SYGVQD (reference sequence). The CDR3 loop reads CASRLAGGSYEQYF. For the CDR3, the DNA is TGCGCCAGCAGGCTAGCGGGAGGGAGCTACGAGCAGTACTTC.

The CDR3 sequence: CASKPSGLAGGEELFF. The DNA for the CDR3 is TGTGCCAGCAAGCCATCGGGACTAGCGGGAGGGGAGGAGCTGTTTTTT. The rearrangement uses TRBV2 and TRBJ2-2; 16 nucleotides align to TRBD2. The CDR3 is 16 residues long. V trimming: 7 bases; J trimming: 10 bases; junction bases outside the gene matches: 9. Looked up from germline, CDR1 is SNHLY and CDR2 is FYNNEI.